The rows below give T cell receptor beta chains drawn from one sample of a study of cytomegalovirus exposure and HLA in healthy donors. The method was immunoSEQ multiplex PCR; TCRdb's version includes in-frame clones alone and lacks a portion of them. Among 270,000 or so clones listed, 86% were seen once. Material for sequencing was PBMCs. All receptors come from a man aged 35-49 years in good health and CMV-seropositive. CDR3s include the opening cysteine and the closing phenylalanine or tryptophan. Each record gives: J gene, clone size, V gene, CDR3 length, D gene, CDR3 protein, CDR3 DNA. The D gene is left open where the match is weak. Size is omitted from some rows. Given values are once, few, many or a class for expanded clones.

>TRBJ2-3|-|TRBV27|12|-
CATRTLTDTQYF
TGTGCCACCCGGACACTCACAGATACGCAGTATTTT
>TRBJ1-3|once|TRBV7-2|17|TRBD1
CASSLSPQGLAGNTIYF
TGTGCCAGCAGCCTCTCCCCACAGGGGCTCGCTGGAAACACCATATATTTT
>TRBJ2-7|-|TRBV5-6|14|TRBD1
CASSQGQGSYEQYF
TGTGCCAGCAGCCAGGGACAGGGCTCCTACGAGCAGTACTTC
>TRBJ2-1|few|TRBV27|15|TRBD2
CASSFGTSGYNEQFF
TGTGCCAGCAGTTTCGGGACTAGCGGCTACAATGAGCAGTTCTTC
>TRBJ2-7|-|TRBV7-9|13|TRBD1
CASSRQGADEQYF
TGTGCCAGCAGCAGACAGGGGGCTGACGAGCAGTACTTC
>TRBJ2-1|-|TRBV6-4|17|TRBD2
CASSDELIAGSYNEQFF
TGTGCCAGCAGTGACGAACTTATAGCGGGATCATACAATGAGCAGTTCTTC
>TRBJ1-1|many|TRBV5-1|14|-
CASSFAVSGTEAFF
TGCGCCAGCAGCTTCGCTGTGTCAGGAACCGAAGCTTTCTTT
>TRBJ1-2|-|TRBV27|17|-
CASSLYGQSFMNYGYTF
TGTGCCAGCAGTCTATACGGACAGTCTTTTATGAACTATGGCTACACCTTC
>TRBJ2-7|-|TRBV7-2|13|TRBD1
CASSAGQGREQYF
TGTGCCAGCAGCGCGGGACAGGGTCGCGAGCAGTACTTC
>TRBJ2-7|-|TRBV2|15|TRBD2
CASRALSGRAYEQYF
TGTGCCAGCAGGGCCCTTAGCGGGAGGGCCTACGAGCAGTACTTC
>TRBJ2-1|once|TRBV11-2|19|TRBD1
CASSLGFQGAGPWRNEQFF
TGTGCCAGCAGCTTAGGGTTCCAGGGGGCGGGACCATGGAGAAATGAGCAGTTCTTC
>TRBJ2-1|-|TRBV4-1|16|TRBD2
CASRPVTSGRGSEQFF
TGCGCCAGCAGACCCGTAACTAGCGGGAGGGGTAGTGAGCAGTTCTTC
>TRBJ1-2|-|TRBV10-3|13|TRBD1
CAIRATGDYGYTF
TGTGCCATCAGGGCGACAGGGGACTATGGCTACACCTTC
>TRBJ2-3|-|TRBV7-6|15|TRBD2
CASSSGLAGTDTQYF
TGTGCCAGCAGCTCCGGACTAGCGGGAACTGATACGCAGTATTTT
>TRBJ2-7|-|TRBV5-4|14|-
CASSLAVSSYEQYF
TGTGCCAGCAGCTTGGCGGTGAGCTCCTACGAGCAGTACTTC
>TRBJ2-7|-|TRBV6-6|15|TRBD2
CASRLTSGSLYEQYF
TGTGCCAGCAGGTTGACTAGCGGGAGTCTCTACGAGCAGTACTTC
>TRBJ2-3|-|TRBV5-1|17|-
CASSLGTVRPSTDTQYF
TGCGCCAGCAGCTTGGGGACAGTGCGGCCCAGCACAGATACGCAGTATTTT
>TRBJ2-5|-|TRBV10-3|14|TRBD2
CAISGLAGGETQYF
TGTGCCATCAGCGGACTAGCGGGAGGGGAGACCCAGTACTTC
>TRBJ2-3|-|TRBV5-1|18|TRBD2
CASSFYGTSGSPGDTQYF
TGCGCCAGCAGCTTCTATGGGACTAGCGGGAGCCCGGGAGATACGCAGTATTTT
>TRBJ1-1|-|TRBV7-9|15|TRBD1
CASSSRQGVSTEAFF
TGTGCCAGCAGCTCGCGACAGGGAGTTAGCACTGAAGCTTTCTTT
>TRBJ2-5|-|TRBV5-6|17|TRBD2
CASSLGGRGRRQETQYF
TGTGCCAGCAGCTTGGGGGGGAGGGGCAGGCGCCAAGAGACCCAGTACTTC
>TRBJ2-3|-|TRBV19|13|-
CATKRGSTDTQYF
TGTGCCACTAAAAGGGGTAGCACAGATACGCAGTATTTT
>TRBJ2-7|-|TRBV28|12|-
CASSASGYEQYF
TGTGCCAGCTCGGCCAGCGGCTACGAGCAGTACTTC
>TRBJ2-3|once|TRBV15|15|-
CATSGPSSGIDTQYF
TGTGCCACCAGCGGTCCATCTTCCGGGATAGATACGCAGTATTTT
>TRBJ2-5|-|TRBV11-3|14|TRBD2
CASSFREGQETQYF
TGTGCCAGCAGCTTCCGGGAGGGCCAAGAGACCCAGTACTTC
>TRBJ1-3|-|TRBV28|16|TRBD1
CASSQEGDSSGNTIYF
TGTGCCAGCAGTCAGGAAGGGGACAGCTCTGGAAACACCATATATTTT
>TRBJ2-3|-|TRBV5-1|16|TRBD2
CASSSGSGSLTDTQYF
TGCGCCAGCAGCTCTGGTAGCGGGAGTCTCACAGATACGCAGTATTTT
>TRBJ1-1|-|TRBV30|13|TRBD1
CAWSRGLYTEAFF
TGTGCCTGGAGTAGGGGGCTCTACACTGAAGCTTTCTTT
>TRBJ1-5|-|TRBV2|13|-
CASRGRVSQPQHF
TGTGCCAGCAGGGGCAGGGTTAGTCAGCCCCAGCATTTT
>TRBJ1-2|-|TRBV7-9|13|-
CSSSTGGHYGYTF
TGTTCCAGCAGCACGGGGGGCCACTATGGCTACACCTTC
>TRBJ1-1|-|TRBV29-1|17|-
CSVLTSRRRHTNTEAFF
TGCAGCGTTCTTACAAGTAGGAGACGGCATACGAACACTGAAGCTTTCTTT
>TRBJ2-1|-|TRBV4-1|16|-
CASSQDTPRSYNEQFF
TGCGCCAGCAGCCAAGATACTCCACGTTCCTACAATGAGCAGTTCTTC
>TRBJ1-2|-|TRBV7-9|11|TRBD1
CASSSTGAYTF
TGTGCCAGCAGCTCGACAGGGGCCTACACTTTC
>TRBJ2-1|once|TRBV19|16|TRBD2
CASSIGSAGVYNEQFF
TGTGCCAGTAGTATAGGCTCGGCGGGAGTTTACAATGAGCAGTTCTTC
>TRBJ2-1|-|TRBV28|15|TRBD1
CASSSGGTGNNEQFF
TGTGCCAGCAGTTCCGGGGGGACAGGGAACAATGAGCAGTTCTTC
>TRBJ2-1|-|TRBV28|13|-
CASSRSLAFEQFF
TGTGCCAGCAGCCGAAGCTTAGCCTTTGAGCAGTTCTTC
>TRBJ2-1|-|TRBV9|14|TRBD1
CASSVGDSYNEQFF
TGTGCCAGCAGCGTAGGGGACAGCTACAATGAGCAGTTCTTC
>TRBJ2-1|-|TRBV5-4|15|TRBD2
CASSLGAGGYNEQFF
TGTGCCAGCAGCTTGGGAGCGGGAGGGTACAATGAGCAGTTCTTC
>TRBJ2-7|-|TRBV9|14|TRBD1
CASSPRDRSYEQYF
TGTGCCAGCAGCCCCCGGGACAGGTCCTACGAGCAGTACTTC
>TRBJ2-7|-|TRBV6-5|15|TRBD1
CASSPSGTGSYEQYF
TGTGCCAGCAGTCCATCCGGGACAGGGTCCTACGAGCAGTACTTC
>TRBJ2-1|-|TRBV28|14|TRBD2
CASRGLAGANEQFF
TGTGCCAGCAGGGGACTAGCGGGAGCCAATGAGCAGTTCTTC
>TRBJ2-6|few|TRBV28|18|-
CASSPGHSSPSGANVLTF
TGTGCCAGCAGCCCGGGACATTCATCCCCCTCTGGGGCCAACGTCCTGACTTTC